This T cell receptor beta chain was observed in a study of T cell responses to AZD1222 COVID-19 vaccine. Whole-study results and caveats: Spike-spanning, vaccine-associated CD4 TCRs were dominant at 160-218 and 743-854.

Losses at the gene ends were 7 bases for V and 5 bases for J; bases not matched to a gene: 1. The germline gives CDR1 MDHEN, CDR2 SYDVKM. The CDR3 is 12 residues long. About this clone itself: Its target is unknown.

Profiling relied on immunoSEQ multiplex PCR, and the TCRdb table lists in-frame clones only, not all of them. This table holds about 150,000 clones, approximately 86% found once. Sequenced material: peripheral blood, taken after recovery from COVID-19. The source of this sequence is an adult who had recovered from COVID-19. The chain is built from TRBV28 and TRBJ1-5; 8 positions match TRBD1. The CDR3 DNA follows: TGTGCCAGCAAGGACAGGGATCAGCCCCAGCATTTT. Residues: CASKDRDQPQHF.